These 14 T cell receptor beta chains were sequenced from one sample in a study of PD-L1 blockade in urothelial cancer. As for time point: pretreatment peripheral blood. Libraries were prepared by immunoSEQ multiplex PCR; TCRdb keeps only in-frame clonotypes and omits some of them. Among 60,000 or so clones listed, about 85% were seen once. The sequencing used PBMCs, collected around atezolizumab (anti-PD-L1) treatment. Receptors originate from a man aged 70-80 years with urothelial cancer.

The V and J genes are TRBV28 and TRBJ1-2; D perhaps matches TRBD1 (5 bases). Trimming took off 5 bases at V and 14 bases at J, with 18 bases between the two ends. The V gene's germline CDR1 is MDHEN and CDR2 SYDVKM. The CDR3 is 12 residues long. CDR3 loop: CASSDPRRGDTF. In nucleotides, the CDR3 is TGTGCCAGCAGTGACCCCAGGCGGGGGGATACCTTC.

The chain has TRBV28 and TRBJ2-7; 12 bases are shared with TRBD2. The CDR3 loop spans 15 amino acids. In germline, CDR1 is MDHEN, CDR2 SYDVKM. V shed 4 bases, J shed 5 bases, and the junction held 6 bases outside the gene matches. Here the CDR3 reads CASSSTSGRFDEQYF. The CDR3, as DNA: TGTGCCAGCAGTTCAACTAGCGGGAGGTTCGACGAGCAGTACTTC.

The rearrangement uses TRBV28 and TRBJ2-1; TRBD2 matches 8 bases. The J segment lost 10 bases and the V segment lost 6 bases, leaving 11 bases of the junction unmatched. CDR3 length: 14 amino acids. Germline lookup yields CDR1 MDHEN and CDR2 SYDVKM. The CDR3 nucleotides read TGTGCCAGCAGCTGGGGCGGGGGGATTCGGGAGCAGTTCTTC. Its protein is CASSWGGGIREQFF.

The V and J genes are TRBV30 and TRBJ2-7; 9 bases are shared with TRBD2. Per the germline V gene, CDR1 is GTSNPN and CDR2 is SVGIG (reference sequence). The J segment lost 0 bases and the V segment lost 3 bases, leaving 3 bases of the junction unmatched. The CDR3 has 14 residues. CDR3 bases: TGTGCCTGGAGAGGGACTAGCCTCTCCTACGAGCAGTACTTC. Encoded protein: CAWRGTSLSYEQYF.

The CDR3 nucleotides are TGTGCCAGCAGCCAAGATGTTCAGGGAAGAAACTATGGCTACACCTTC. Its translation: CASSQDVQGRNYGYTF. The chain has TRBV4-2 and TRBJ1-2; possibly TRBD1 for D (5 bases). The germline V gene has CDR1 LGHNA and CDR2 YNFKEQ. CDR3 length: 16 amino acids. Trimming removed 0 bases from V and 2 bases from J, with 13 bases in between.

The rearrangement links TRBV28 to TRBJ2-7; 9 bases align to TRBD2. Per germline, CDR1 MDHEN and CDR2 SYDVKM. The junction had 2 bases not matched to a gene; V was cut back by 3 bases and J by 2 bases. The CDR3 runs to 14 residues. CDR3 nucleotides: TGTGCCAGCAGTTTTGGCGGGAGGGCCTACGAGCAGTACTTC. Its protein is CASSFGGRAYEQYF.

This clone was seen more than once but under ten times. The chain recombines TRBV5-1 with TRBJ2-5; the match to TRBD1 covers 8 bases. The junction had 8 bases not matched to a gene; V was cut back by 9 bases and J by 1 base. The germline gives CDR1 SGHRS, CDR2 YFSETQ. This CDR3 is 14 amino acids long. This chain's CDR3 is CATSRGTGQETQYF. CDR3 DNA: TGCGCCACCTCGAGGGGGACAGGCCAAGAGACCCAGTACTTC.

V gene TRBV27 combines with J gene TRBJ2-2; TRBD2 is a possible D gene (5 bases). The length of the CDR3 is 15 residues. Trimming cost V 2 bases and J 0 bases, with 7 bases left between them. Germline CDR1 is MNHEY and CDR2 is SMNVEV (reference sequence). CDR3 sequence (DNA): TGTGCCAGCAGTTTAAACGGGGCGAACACCGGGGAGCTGTTTTTT. This translates into CASSLNGANTGELFF.

This clone appeared a single time. The chain carries TRBV19 and TRBJ1-2, with D maybe TRBD1 (5 bases). Trimming left V 8 bases short and J 1 base short, with 20 bases between. The CDR3 is 16 amino acids. Germline V CDR1 and CDR2: LNHDA, SQIVND (reference sequence). CDR3 sequence (DNA): TGTGCCAGTCATCAACTGGCAGGGTGGGATAACTATGGCTACACCTTC. This translates into CASHQLAGWDNYGYTF.

The chain recombines TRBV20-1 with TRBJ2-7, with 7 bases aligning to TRBD1. CDR1 and CDR2 (germline): DFQATT, SNEGSKA (reference sequence). The junction had 11 bases not matched to a gene; V was cut back by 6 bases and J by 12 bases. This CDR3 is 11 amino acids long. The CDR3 region is CSAPQTGHMYF. As DNA, the CDR3 is TGCAGTGCACCTCAGACAGGGCACATGTACTTC.

V gene TRBV5-4 combines with J gene TRBJ1-1; perhaps TRBD1 as D (6 bases). V lost 0 bases to trimming and J lost 0 bases, with 15 bases between them. There are 17 residues in the CDR3. Germline values: CDR1 SGHNT, CDR2 YYREEE (reference sequence). DNA for the CDR3: TGTGCCAGCAGCTTGGCCAGGGGAAGGTTAATGAACACTGAAGCTTTCTTT. Translating gives CASSLARGRLMNTEAFF.

The chain recombines TRBV2 with TRBJ1-2, with D possibly being TRBD1 (5 bases). Trimming took off 2 bases at V and 7 bases at J, with 8 bases between the two ends. The CDR3 sequence is 12 residues long. CDR1 is SNHLY, CDR2 FYNNEI, per germline. DNA of the CDR3: TGTGCCAGCAGTGAACCAGGGTTTGGCTACACCTTC. Protein: CASSEPGFGYTF.

The V gene is TRBV28, the J gene TRBJ2-1; D is possibly TRBD1 (5 bases). There are 16 residues in the CDR3. V shed 10 bases and J shed 0 bases, with 19 bases lying between them. Germline CDR1 is MDHEN and CDR2 is SYDVKM. Here the CDR3 reads CATLRATQGSYNEQFF. In DNA form, the CDR3 reads TGTGCCACCCTTCGCGCCACGCAGGGCTCCTACAATGAGCAGTTCTTC.

The V and J genes are TRBV5-6 and TRBJ2-3; 12 bases match TRBD2. V lost 0 bases to trimming and J lost 6 bases; unmatched junction nucleotides: 5. Germline V lookup: CDR1 SGHDT, CDR2 YYEEEE. The CDR3 sequence is 16 residues long. The CDR3 bases are TGTGCCAGCAGCTTGGGACTAGCGGGAGTCGGGGATACGCAGTATTTT. As protein: CASSLGLAGVGDTQYF.